The sequence of this T cell receptor (beta chain) was determined in a study of Graves' ophthalmopathy and Graves' hyperthyroidism. Study results and caveats: A majority of expanded thyroid clonotypes exceeding 0.001 frequency were likewise present in blood.

Hyperthyroidism showing no ophthalmopathy within 18 months of follow-up was stable. Enrollment excluded any patients with other autoimmune diseases, uncontrolled infections, pregnancy or lactation. The authors amplified TCR beta CDR3 regions from RNA transcripts. The authors performed first-round RT-PCR with HTBI primers and then a second-round multiplex PCR. TCRdb ran MiXCR on the multiplex PCR reads and lists one entry per CDR3 protein. The profile covers a few hundred thousand distinct CDR3 sequences, with over 20% appearing a single time and roughly 3% taken by the ten largest. This clonotype was counted ten times or more. Its antigen is not identified. This CDR3 region has 13 residues. The V end lost 4 bases, the J end lost 3 bases, and 6 bases lay between the germline ends.

The J gene is TRBJ2-2, the V gene TRBV12-3 or TRBV12-4, with D unresolved. The specimen was peripheral blood. The origin of this receptor is a woman aged 18 to 35 with stable Graves' hyperthyroidism. The CDR3 spells CASSSHDTGELFF. Here the CDR3 DNA reads TGTGCCAGCAGTTCGCATGACACCGGGGAGCTGTTTTTT.